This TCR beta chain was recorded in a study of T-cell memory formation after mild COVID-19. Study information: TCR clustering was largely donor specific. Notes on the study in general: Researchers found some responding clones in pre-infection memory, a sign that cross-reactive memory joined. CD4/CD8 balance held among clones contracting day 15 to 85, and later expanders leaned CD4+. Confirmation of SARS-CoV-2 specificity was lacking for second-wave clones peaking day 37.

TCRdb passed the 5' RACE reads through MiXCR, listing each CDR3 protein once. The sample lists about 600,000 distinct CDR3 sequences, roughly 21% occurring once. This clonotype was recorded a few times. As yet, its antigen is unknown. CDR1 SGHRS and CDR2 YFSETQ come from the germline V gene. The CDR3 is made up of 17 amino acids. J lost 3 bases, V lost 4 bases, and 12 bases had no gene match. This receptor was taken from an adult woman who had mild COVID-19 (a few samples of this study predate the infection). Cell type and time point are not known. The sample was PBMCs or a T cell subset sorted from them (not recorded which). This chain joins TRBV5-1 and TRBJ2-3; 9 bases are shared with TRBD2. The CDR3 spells CASSTEGLAEPTDTQYF. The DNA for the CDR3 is TGCGCCAGCAGCACCGAGGGACTAGCCGAACCGACAGATACGCAGTATTTT.